The 13 T cell receptor beta chains presented below share a single source sample, sequenced in a study of response to subunit inactivated influenza vaccine. One entry per CDR3 protein results from TCRdb running MiXCR on the RT-PCR reads. The sample contains around 850,000 distinct CDR3 sequences, roughly 20% of which appear only once. Sequencing was performed on PBMCs from blood, taken 5 days after vaccination. These receptors were collected from a man in his forties or fifties who received an inactivated influenza vaccine.

This clonotype was seen a few times. J is TRBJ2-1 and V is TRBV11-2; TRBD2 aligns across 11 bases. Trimming took 4 bases from V and 5 from J; bases not matched to a gene: 10. Looked up from germline, CDR1 is SGHAT and CDR2 is FQNNGV. The CDR3 consists of 17 residues. CDR3 sequence: CASSYRPGLAVHNEQFF. CDR3 DNA sequence: TGTGCCAGCAGCTATAGACCGGGACTAGCGGTCCACAATGAGCAGTTCTTC.

This clonotype turned up a few times. The rearrangement uses TRBV7-9 and TRBJ1-2, with no clear D. The CDR3 runs to 13 residues. Germline V gives CDR1 SEHNR, CDR2 FQNEAQ (reference sequence). Deletions cut 5 bases from V and 8 bases from J, with 15 bases between. This CDR3 reads CASSPETVAGYTF. DNA of the CDR3: TGTGCCAGCAGCCCAGAGACTGTTGCCGGCTACACCTTC.

J is TRBJ2-1 and V is TRBV30; 9 bases map to TRBD2. Germline V gene sequence: CDR1 GTSNPN, CDR2 SVGIG (reference sequence). This CDR3 is 16 amino acids long. With V trimmed by 2 bases and J by 7 bases, 12 bases remained unmatched. CDR3: CAWSRPPAGGRNEQFF. The CDR3 DNA follows: TGTGCCTGGAGTAGACCTCCGGCGGGGGGGCGTAATGAGCAGTTCTTC. Full variable domain (missing parts from reference TRBV30 and TRBJ2-1): SQTIHQWPATLVQPVGSPLSLECTVEGTSNPNLYWYRQAAGRGLQLLFYSVGIGQISSEVPQNLSASRPQDRQFILSSKKLLLSDSGFYLCAWSRPPAGGRNEQFFGPGTRLTVL.

This clonotype was counted a few times. The J gene is TRBJ2-7, the V gene TRBV29-1; 7 positions agree with TRBD2. The CDR3 consists of 13 residues. J gave up 2 bases and V 2 bases, and 3 bases lay outside the gene matches. Per germline, CDR1 SQVTM and CDR2 ANQGSEA. The CDR3 region has the DNA TGCAGCGTTGAACTAGCGGAGACCTACGAGCAGTACTTC. Amino acid sequence: CSVELAETYEQYF.

CDR3: CSAGNSGRTESNQPQHF. The CDR3 coding sequence is TGCAGTGCCGGAAACAGCGGCCGGACAGAAAGCAATCAGCCCCAGCATTTT. The rearrangement uses TRBV20-1 and TRBJ1-5, with a weak D call TRBD1 (6 bases). CDR3 length equals 17 residues. CDR1 is DFQATT, CDR2 SNEGSKA, per germline (reference sequence). V lost 6 bases to trimming and J lost 1 base, with 22 bases between them.

The chain recombines TRBV7-9 with TRBJ1-2; D is uncertain. Trimming removed 2 bases at V and 8 bases at J, with 12 bases between. Germline V gives CDR1 SEHNR, CDR2 FQNEAQ (reference sequence). CDR3 size: 13 residues. The CDR3, as DNA: TGTGCCAGCAGCTTACCGGGGTTTCGCGGCTACACCTTC. It yields the protein CASSLPGFRGYTF.

This clonotype has at least ten counts. CDR3: CSAMVDRVAFF. Here the CDR3 DNA reads TGCAGCGCCATGGTGGACAGAGTCGCTTTCTTT. This sequence joins TRBV29-1 and TRBJ1-1; TRBD1 might be the D (6 bases). Germline-derived CDR1 and CDR2 are SQVTM and ANQGSEA. This CDR3 has 11 amino acids. Trimming left V 7 bases short and J 11 bases short, with 17 bases between.

This clonotype has a handful of counts. V usage is TRBV7-2 and J usage is TRBJ2-2; tentatively, D is TRBD1 or TRBD2 (6 bases each). V dropped 5 bases and J dropped 7 bases, with 17 bases sitting between them. The CDR3 is 15 residues long. Germline CDR1 and CDR2: SGHTA and FQGNSA. The CDR3 reads CASSLTGGWIGELFF. As DNA, the CDR3 is TGTGCCAGCAGCCTCACCGGGGGCTGGATCGGGGAGCTGTTTTTT.

The V gene is TRBV14, the J gene TRBJ2-1; maybe TRBD1 (6 bases). Germline lookup yields CDR1 SGHDN and CDR2 FVKESK. The CDR3 runs to 16 residues. V lost 2 bases to trimming and J lost 4 bases, with 15 bases between them. CDR3 nucleotide sequence: TGTGCCAGCAGCCAATTTACAGGGACACCTTACAATGAGCAGTTCTTC. It encodes CASSQFTGTPYNEQFF.

This rearrangement joins TRBV20-1 to TRBJ2-7, with unresolved D. This CDR3 is built from 12 residues. CDR1 and CDR2 from the germline V gene are DFQATT and SNEGSKA (reference sequence). V was clipped by 6 bases and J by 0 bases, with 9 bases between them. This CDR3 is CSALPSSYEQYF. The CDR3 nucleotides are TGCAGTGCCCTACCGAGCTCCTACGAGCAGTACTTC.

This clonotype was seen a single time. A read error is possible here, since a much larger clone lies one base away. The chain recombines TRBV29-1 with TRBJ2-7, with D possibly TRBD1 on 5 matching bases. CDR3 length: 13 residues. The V end was cut by 7 bases, the J end by 0 bases, with 13 bases between. The germline gives CDR1 SQVTM, CDR2 ANQGSEA. CDR3 bases: TGCAGCGCTCGACAGACGAGCTCCTACGAGCAGTACTTC. It codes for CSARQTSSYEQYF.

This clonotype showed up just a few times. The chain has TRBV12-3 or TRBV12-4 and TRBJ2-7; TRBD1 matches at 9 bases. V dropped 2 bases and J dropped 6; count of bases not matched to a gene: 5. CDR3 length: 14 residues. The CDR3 DNA sequence: TGTGCCAGCAGTTTAATGGGACAGGGATCCGAGCAGTACTTC. It encodes CASSLMGQGSEQYF.

This chain joins TRBV5-6 and TRBJ2-1; D is unclear. The germline gives CDR1 SGHDT, CDR2 YYEEEE. V lost 7 bases, J lost 2 bases, and 22 bases lay in between. The CDR3 length is 17 residues. The CDR3 here is CASGTGSMTWTYNEQFF. The CDR3 nucleotides are TGTGCCAGCGGAACCGGGTCTATGACTTGGACCTACAATGAGCAGTTCTTC. Combining the CDR3 with reference TRBV5-6 and TRBJ2-1 gives the whole variable domain DAGVTQSPTHLIKTRGQQVTLRCSPKSGHDTVSWYQQALGQGPQFIFQYYEEEERQRGNFPDRFSGHQFPNYSSELNVNALLLGDSALYLCASGTGSMTWTYNEQFFGPGTRLTVL.